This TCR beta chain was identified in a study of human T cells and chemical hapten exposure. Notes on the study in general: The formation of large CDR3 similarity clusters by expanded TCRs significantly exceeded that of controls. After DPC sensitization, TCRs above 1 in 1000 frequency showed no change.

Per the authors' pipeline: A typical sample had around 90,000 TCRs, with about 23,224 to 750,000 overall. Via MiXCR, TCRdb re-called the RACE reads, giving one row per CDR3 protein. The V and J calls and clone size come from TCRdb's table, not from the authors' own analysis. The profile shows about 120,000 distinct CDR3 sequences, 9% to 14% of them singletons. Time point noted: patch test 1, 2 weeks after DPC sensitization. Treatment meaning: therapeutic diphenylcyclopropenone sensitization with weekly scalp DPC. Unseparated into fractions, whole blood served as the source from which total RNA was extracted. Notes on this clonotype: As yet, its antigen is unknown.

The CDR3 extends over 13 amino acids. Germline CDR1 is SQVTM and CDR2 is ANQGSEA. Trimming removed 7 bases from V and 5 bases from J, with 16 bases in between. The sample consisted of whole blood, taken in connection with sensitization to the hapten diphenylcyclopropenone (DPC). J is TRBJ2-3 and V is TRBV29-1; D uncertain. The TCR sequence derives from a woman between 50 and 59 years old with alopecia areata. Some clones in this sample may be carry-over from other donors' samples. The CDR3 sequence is CSAAGRFGDTQYF. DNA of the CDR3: TGCAGCGCCGCTGGCAGGTTTGGAGATACGCAGTATTTT.